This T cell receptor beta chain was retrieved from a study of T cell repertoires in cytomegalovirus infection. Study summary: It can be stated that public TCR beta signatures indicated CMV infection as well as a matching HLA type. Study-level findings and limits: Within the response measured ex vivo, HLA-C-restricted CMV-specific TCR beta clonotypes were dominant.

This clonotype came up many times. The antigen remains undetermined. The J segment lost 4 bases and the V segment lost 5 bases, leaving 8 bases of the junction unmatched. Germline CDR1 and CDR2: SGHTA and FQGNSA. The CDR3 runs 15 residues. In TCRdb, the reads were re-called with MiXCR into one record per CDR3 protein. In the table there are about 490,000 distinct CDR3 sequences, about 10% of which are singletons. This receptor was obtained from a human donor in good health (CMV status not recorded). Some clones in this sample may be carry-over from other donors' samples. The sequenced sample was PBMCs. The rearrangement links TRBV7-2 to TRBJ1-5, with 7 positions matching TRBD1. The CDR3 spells CASSPGGIRNQPQHF. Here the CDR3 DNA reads TGTGCCAGCAGCCCAGGGGGGATCAGAAATCAGCCCCAGCATTTT.